This is a list of T cell receptor beta chains from one sample in a study of blood T cells in healthy people across ages. In TCRdb, the 5' RACE reads were re-called with MiXCR into one record per CDR3 protein. The repertoire holds fewer than 750,000 distinct CDR3 sequences, with 40% to 65% as singletons. Source material: blood. The receptors were gathered from an elderly woman in good health. CDR3s include the opening cysteine and the closing phenylalanine or tryptophan. Fields, in order: V gene, J gene, clone size, CDR3 length, D gene, CDR3 protein, CDR3 DNA. A D gene is named only where the DNA matches it firmly. Size values are once, few and many counts, or a class for expanded clones, and some rows have none.

V: TRBV5-1; J: TRBJ2-4; size: many; length: 14; D: -; CDR3: CASSMAPGMDIQYF; DNA: TGCGCCAGCAGCATGGCGCCGGGGATGGACATTCAGTACTTC
V: TRBV28; J: TRBJ2-1; size: few; length: 15; D: -; CDR3: CASSLPGARENEQFF; DNA: TGTGCCAGCAGTTTACCCGGGGCCCGGGAAAATGAGCAGTTCTTC
V: TRBV5-1; J: TRBJ2-7; size: -; length: 15; D: -; CDR3: CASSSGAGLSYEQYF; DNA: TGCGCCAGCAGCTCCGGTGCGGGGCTCTCCTACGAGCAGTACTTC
V: TRBV12-3/TRBV12-4; J: TRBJ2-3; size: -; length: 13; D: -; CDR3: CTSSFRGGDTQYF; DNA: TGTACCAGCAGTTTCAGGGGGGGAGATACGCAGTATTTT
V: TRBV20-1; J: TRBJ2-5; size: -; length: 13; D: -; CDR3: CSAHPGGQETQYF; DNA: TGCAGTGCTCACCCGGGCGGGCAAGAGACCCAGTACTTC
V: TRBV20-1; J: TRBJ1-1; size: -; length: 13; D: TRBD1; CDR3: CSASDRVNTEAFF; DNA: TGCAGTGCTTCCGACAGGGTGAACACTGAAGCTTTCTTT
V: TRBV6-2/TRBV6-3; J: TRBJ2-3; size: -; length: 16; D: TRBD2; CDR3: CASSAPTSGEADTQYF; DNA: TGTGCCAGCAGTGCGCCGACTAGCGGCGAGGCAGATACGCAGTATTTT
V: TRBV7-2; J: TRBJ2-7; size: many; length: 13; D: -; CDR3: CASSSPGIYEQYF; DNA: TGTGCCAGCAGCTCCCCGGGGATCTACGAGCAGTACTTC
V: TRBV27; J: TRBJ2-5; size: once; length: 18; D: TRBD2; CDR3: CASSPGLAGVRRQETQYF; DNA: TGTGCCAGCAGTCCCGGACTAGCGGGAGTGCGACGACAAGAGACCCAGTACTTC
V: TRBV12-3/TRBV12-4; J: TRBJ2-3; size: -; length: 12; D: -; CDR3: CASSASSDTQYF; DNA: TGTGCCAGCAGCGCTTCGTCGGATACGCAGTATTTT
V: TRBV29-1; J: TRBJ2-5; size: many; length: 16; D: TRBD2; CDR3: CSVEPRASGRQETQYF; DNA: TGCAGCGTTGAACCACGGGCTAGCGGGCGCCAAGAGACCCAGTACTTC
V: TRBV11-2; J: TRBJ1-2; size: -; length: 14; D: -; CDR3: CASSLEGLGSGYTF; DNA: TGTGCCAGCAGCTTAGAAGGCCTCGGTTCTGGCTACACCTTC
V: TRBV3-1; J: TRBJ2-5; size: few; length: 15; D: TRBD2; CDR3: CASSRTSGGEETQYF; DNA: TGTGCCAGCAGCCGAACTAGCGGGGGGGAAGAGACCCAGTACTTC
V: TRBV20-1; J: TRBJ2-7; size: few; length: 15; D: -; CDR3: CSARGRGQGTYEQYF; DNA: TGCAGTGCTAGAGGTCGGGGGCAGGGAACTTACGAGCAGTACTTC
V: TRBV18; J: TRBJ2-1; size: many; length: 13; D: TRBD2; CDR3: CASSPPMKREAFF; DNA: TGTGCCAGCTCACCACCGATGAAGCGGGAGGCGTTCTTC
V: TRBV7-9; J: TRBJ2-7; size: -; length: 12; D: TRBD2; CDR3: CATTAGVDEQYF; DNA: TGTGCCACCACAGCGGGAGTGGACGAGCAGTACTTC